A selection of T cell receptor beta chains follows, all from one sample in a study of T cell changes during pregnancy in multiple sclerosis. The assay was immunoSEQ multiplex PCR, and TCRdb's table has in-frame clones only and misses some. The sample yields approximately 100,000 clones, just over 90% seen once. This specimen was peripheral blood, taken in the second trimester of pregnancy. These receptor sequences come from a female donor with multiple sclerosis, enrolled in a pregnancy study. CDR3s include the opening cysteine and the closing phenylalanine or tryptophan. The D gene is left open where the match is weak. Size tells how often a clone was seen (once, few, many) or the class of an expanded clone, and some rows leave it out.

clone_size d_call j_call cdr3_length v_call cdr3_nt cdr3_aa
. TRBD1 TRBJ2-5 14 TRBV2 TGTGCCAGCAGTCCGGACAGGAACCAAGAGACCCAGTACTTC CASSPDRNQETQYF
. . TRBJ2-7 13 TRBV30 TGTGCCTGGGGGTGGCAAGCGGTTGGCGAGCAGTACTTC CAWGWQAVGEQYF
. TRBD2 TRBJ2-5 16 TRBV5-4 TGTGCCAGCAGCTTCCAGCGGGGGGCTAACCAAGAGACCCAGTACTTC CASSFQRGANQETQYF
. . TRBJ2-1 15 TRBV5-6 TGTGCCAGCAGTGTTAGGGTCATCCCGCCGGGAGAGCAGTTCTTC CASSVRVIPPGEQFF
. . TRBJ2-1 15 TRBV6-1 TGTGCCAGCAGTGTCTTGAGCGTTGGTAGCAATGAGCAGTTCTTC CASSVLSVGSNEQFF
. . TRBJ2-2 12 TRBV5-1 TGCGCCAGCAGTCCTCACACCGGGGAGCTGTTTTTT CASSPHTGELFF
. . TRBJ2-2 15 TRBV19 TGTGCCAGTAGTCTAGAACAGGGTTTGGCCGGGGAGCTGTTTTTT CASSLEQGLAGELFF
. . TRBJ2-4 14 TRBV7-9 TGTGCCAGCAGCCCCCAGGGGGCCAAAAACATTCAGTACTTC CASSPQGAKNIQYF
. TRBD1 TRBJ2-2 17 TRBV5-1 TGCGCCAGCAGCTTCGGACAGGGGGCGCGGAACACCGGGGAGCTGTTTTTT CASSFGQGARNTGELFF
. . TRBJ1-4 14 TRBV9 TGTGCCAGCAGCCTAGGGAGCCTCAATGAAAAACTGTTTTTT CASSLGSLNEKLFF
. . TRBJ2-5 14 TRBV5-1 TGCGCCAGCAGCTCAGGGGATACGCAAGAGACCCAGTACTTC CASSSGDTQETQYF
. . TRBJ2-5 13 TRBV2 TGTGCCAGCAGTCAGGGTTCGCGCGAGACCCAGTACTTC CASSQGSRETQYF
. TRBD1 TRBJ1-5 13 TRBV5-6 TGTGCCAGCAGCTCGACAGGGAGGCAGCCCCAGCATTTT CASSSTGRQPQHF
. . TRBJ1-2 15 TRBV11-2 TGTGCCAGCAGCTTAGTAACAGGGACAAATGCGGGCTACACCTTC CASSLVTGTNAGYTF
. . TRBJ1-1 15 TRBV5-7 TGTGCCAGCAGCTTGAAGGCAGGGACAAACACTGAAGCTTTCTTT CASSLKAGTNTEAFF
. TRBD1 TRBJ2-7 15 TRBV7-9 TGTGCCAGCAGCTTCGGGACAGGGGGACCCTACGAGCAGTACTTC CASSFGTGGPYEQYF
. TRBD1 TRBJ2-5 15 TRBV19 TGTGCCAGTAGCTTGGGACAGGGGAGCGAGGAGACCCAGTACTTC CASSLGQGSEETQYF
. . TRBJ2-2 14 TRBV2 TGTGCCAGCAGTGACCGAGCGAACACCGGGGAGCTGTTTTTT CASSDRANTGELFF
. TRBD2 TRBJ2-7 16 TRBV5-1 TGCGCCAGCAGCTTGGATAGCGGGGGCTCCCCCTACGAGCAGTACTTC CASSLDSGGSPYEQYF
. . TRBJ1-1 13 TRBV19 TGTGCCAGTAGTTACAGGGAGGGCACTGAAGCTTTCTTT CASSYREGTEAFF
. TRBD2 TRBJ2-3 17 TRBV28 TGTGCCAGCATTCTGGGTGGTGGGGGACTAGCCCCGGATACGCAGTATTTT CASILGGGGLAPDTQYF
once . TRBJ2-5 13 TRBV6-5 TGTGCCAGCAGTATAGGCCGCGGGAAGACCCAGTACTTC CASSIGRGKTQYF
. TRBD1 TRBJ1-2 13 TRBV7-3 TGTGCCAGCAGCTTGGGACAGAACTATGGCTACACCTTC CASSLGQNYGYTF
. . TRBJ1-3 16 TRBV7-2 TGTGCCAGCAGCTTGACTGCCGTCCCTCTCGGAAACACCATATATTTT CASSLTAVPLGNTIYF
. TRBD1 TRBJ2-2 14 TRBV30 TGTGCCTGGAGAGCCCAGGGGGCCTCCGGGGAGCTGTTTTTT CAWRAQGASGELFF
. . TRBJ1-2 14 TRBV2 TGTGCCAGCAGTGAACGTGCGGGGGCCTGGGGCTACACCTTC CASSERAGAWGYTF
. . TRBJ1-2 12 TRBV16 TGTGCCAGCAGCCAATCTCCGTCTGGCTACACCTTC CASSQSPSGYTF
. . TRBJ2-1 20 TRBV15 TGTGCCACCAGCAGAGATTGGCTCCAGGGAGGTCCGGTCTCCTACAATGAGCAGTTCTTC CATSRDWLQGGPVSYNEQFF
. . TRBJ1-2 15 TRBV5-1 TGCGCCAGCAGCACGGGGGACCAGTCTAAGATGGGCTACACCTTC CASSTGDQSKMGYTF
. . TRBJ1-3 13 TRBV27 TGTGCCAGCAGTTTGGGGGAGGGAGGGACCATATATTTT CASSLGEGGTIYF
. TRBD2 TRBJ2-1 18 TRBV28 TGTGCCAGCAGTTTTATGGGGATAGGGACTAGCGGGTACAATGAGCAGTTCTTC CASSFMGIGTSGYNEQFF
. . TRBJ2-7 16 TRBV6-6 TGTGCCAGCAGTTCCGCGTCCGGACAGATCCTCTACGAGCAGTACTTC CASSSASGQILYEQYF
. . TRBJ1-2 13 TRBV5-8 TGTGCCAGCAGTAACAGGGAACTCCATCTCTACACCTTC CASSNRELHLYTF
. . TRBJ2-2 16 TRBV10-1 TGCGCCAGCAGTGAAAGGCGAGGTTCGAACACCGGGGAGCTGTTTTTT CASSERRGSNTGELFF
. TRBD2 TRBJ2-3 20 TRBV14 TGTGCCAGCAGCCAAGATTGGCGGGTCACTAGCGGGGCTAGCACAGATACGCAGTATTTT CASSQDWRVTSGASTDTQYF
once TRBD2 TRBJ2-7 14 TRBV2 TGTGCCAGCGGACTCGGGCTAGCGGGGGGCGAGCAGTACTTC CASGLGLAGGEQYF
. TRBD2 TRBJ2-1 14 TRBV2 TGTGCCAGCAGTGCGATCAGACTAGCTAATGAGCAGTTCTTC CASSAIRLANEQFF
. TRBD2 TRBJ2-1 15 TRBV7-9 TGTGCCAGCAGCCCCATAGCGGGGGGGCCGGCTGAGCAGTTCTTC CASSPIAGGPAEQFF
. TRBD2 TRBJ2-7 13 TRBV9 TGTGCCAGCAGCGTAGATCTAGCGGCACAGCAGTACTTC CASSVDLAAQQYF
. TRBD1 TRBJ2-1 19 TRBV5-1 TGCGCCAGCAGCTGGCATCCCGGTGGGGACAGGGGTGACTACAATGAGCAGTTCTTC CASSWHPGGDRGDYNEQFF
. . TRBJ2-7 18 TRBV5-1 TGCGCCAGCAGCCAAGGGGCACTTAGCGGTCCTAGCTCCTACGAGCAGTACTTC CASSQGALSGPSSYEQYF
. . TRBJ2-1 15 TRBV5-1 TGCGCCAGCAGCCCCTCAGGATACGGTTACAATGAGCAGTTCTTC CASSPSGYGYNEQFF
. TRBD1 TRBJ1-4 15 TRBV5-1 TGCGCCAGCAGCAGCCAGGGGGCGGCTAATGAAAAACTGTTTTTT CASSSQGAANEKLFF
few . TRBJ2-7 12 TRBV7-9 TGTGCCAGCAGCTCCCAAGAGAGAGAGCAGTACTTC CASSSQEREQYF
. TRBD1 TRBJ2-7 14 TRBV7-2 TGTGCCAGCAGCTTATGGGACAGCACCTACGAGCAGTACTTC CASSLWDSTYEQYF
once TRBD2 TRBJ2-2 15 TRBV2 TGTGCCAGCAGCCGACTAGCGGGAAACACCGGGGAGCTGTTTTTT CASSRLAGNTGELFF
. TRBD2 TRBJ2-3 18 TRBV7-2 TGTGCCAGCAGCTATCCCGGGACTAGCGGGGGGCCCAGGGATACGCAGTATTTT CASSYPGTSGGPRDTQYF
. . TRBJ1-4 18 TRBV4-1 TGCGCCAGCAGCCAAGTTTGGGGCGCGGGGCCTATTAATGAAAAACTGTTTTTT CASSQVWGAGPINEKLFF
. . TRBJ2-7 13 TRBV11-2 TGTGCCAGCAGCTTAGATAGGGGGAACGAGCAGTACTTC CASSLDRGNEQYF
. TRBD2 TRBJ2-1 17 TRBV4-2 TGTGCCAGCAGCGACCATAGACTAGCGGGGCCCGACAATGAGCAGTTCTTC CASSDHRLAGPDNEQFF
. TRBD2 TRBJ2-3 16 TRBV9 TGTGCCAGCAGCGTAGCCAGCGGGGGGGCATCTGATACGCAGTATTTT CASSVASGGASDTQYF
. . TRBJ2-5 13 TRBV6-6 TGTGCCAGCAGTTCCCAGTATCAAGAGACCCAGTACTTC CASSSQYQETQYF
. TRBD2 TRBJ2-1 15 TRBV9 TGTGCCAGCAGCGCCGGACTAGCGGGAAACAATGAGCAGTTCTTC CASSAGLAGNNEQFF
once . TRBJ1-3 15 TRBV6-5 TGTGCCAGCAGCGAGCACCGGAGCTCTGGAAACACCATATATTTT CASSEHRSSGNTIYF
. TRBD2 TRBJ2-7 15 TRBV5-1 TGCGCCAGCAGCTTGGATCGGGAGGGGGGGATGAAGCAGTACTTC CASSLDREGGMKQYF
. TRBD2 TRBJ2-3 15 TRBV6-1 TGTGCCAGCAGTGAACTAGCGGGGGGTGCGGATACGCAGTATTTT CASSELAGGADTQYF
once . TRBJ2-3 15 TRBV6-1 TGTGCCAGCAGTGCACGATCCCTGGGCCCAGATACGCAGTATTTT CASSARSLGPDTQYF
. TRBD2 TRBJ2-3 15 TRBV7-3 TGTGCCAGCAGCTTTACACGGGGGGGACCAGATACGCAGTATTTT CASSFTRGGPDTQYF